This TCR beta chain was recorded in a study of glioma-infiltrating T cells after dendritic cell vaccination. About the research overall: Monocyte-derived dendritic cells, cultured about 7 days with IL-4 and GM-CSF, were pulsed with autologous tumor lysate.

Input was 1.5 to 2.5 ug genomic DNA, or all available if less. The PCR used 60 V beta and 13 J beta primers. Clones were sequenced by immunoSEQ multiplex PCR, and TCRdb holds only the in-frame ones, with some missing. Of tens of thousands of clones listed, approximately 80% were seen once; the top ten hold 6.5% to 10%. The V and J ends lost 3 bases and 8 bases respectively, with 5 bases between them. This CDR3 spans 11 amino acids. Germline V gene data show CDR1 as KGHSH and CDR2 as LQKENI. Source: blood, taken before dendritic cell vaccination. This clonotype was obtained from a human donor with glioblastoma. V gene TRBV18 combines with J gene TRBJ2-1; no definite D call. The CDR3 nucleotides are TGTGCCAGCTCACCTATCGATGAGCAGTTCTTC. Protein product: CASSPIDEQFF.